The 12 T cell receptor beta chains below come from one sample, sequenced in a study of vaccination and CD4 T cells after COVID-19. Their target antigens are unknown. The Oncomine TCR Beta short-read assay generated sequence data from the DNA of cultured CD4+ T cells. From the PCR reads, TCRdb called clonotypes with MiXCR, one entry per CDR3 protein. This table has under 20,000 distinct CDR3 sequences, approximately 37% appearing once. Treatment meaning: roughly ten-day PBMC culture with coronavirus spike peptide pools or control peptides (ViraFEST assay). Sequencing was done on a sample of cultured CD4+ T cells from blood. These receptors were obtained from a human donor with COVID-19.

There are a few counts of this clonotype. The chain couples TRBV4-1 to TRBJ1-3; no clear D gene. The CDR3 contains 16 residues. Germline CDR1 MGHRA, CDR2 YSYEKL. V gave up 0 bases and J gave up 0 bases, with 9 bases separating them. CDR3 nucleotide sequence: TGCGCCAGCAGCCAAGATTTACGGAGCTCTGGAAACACCATATATTTT. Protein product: CASSQDLRSSGNTIYF.

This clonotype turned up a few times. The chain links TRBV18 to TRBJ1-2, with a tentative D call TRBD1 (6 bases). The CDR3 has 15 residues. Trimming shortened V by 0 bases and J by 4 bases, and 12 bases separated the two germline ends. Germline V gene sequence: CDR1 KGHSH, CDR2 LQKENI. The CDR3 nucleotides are TGTGCCAGCTCACCACCGGGACAAGAATTCTATGGCTACACCTTC. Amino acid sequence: CASSPPGQEFYGYTF.

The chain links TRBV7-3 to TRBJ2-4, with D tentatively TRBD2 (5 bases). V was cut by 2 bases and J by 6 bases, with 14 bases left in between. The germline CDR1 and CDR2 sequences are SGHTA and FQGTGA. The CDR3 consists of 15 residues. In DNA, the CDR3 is TGTGCCAGCAGCTTAGGCGGCGGAGGCCCAAACATTCAGTACTTC. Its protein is CASSLGGGGPNIQYF.

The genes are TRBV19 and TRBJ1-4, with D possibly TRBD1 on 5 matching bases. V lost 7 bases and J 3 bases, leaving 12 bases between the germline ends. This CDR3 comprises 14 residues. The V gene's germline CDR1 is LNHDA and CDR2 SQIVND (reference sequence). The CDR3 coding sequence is TGTGCCAGTACCACTTGGGGGGCTAATGAAAAACTGTTTTTT. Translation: CASTTWGANEKLFF. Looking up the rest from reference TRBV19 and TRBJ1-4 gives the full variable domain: DGGITQSPKYLFRKEGQNVTLSCEQNLNHDAMYWYRQDPGQGLRLIYYSQIVNDFQKGDIAEGYSVSREKKESFPLTVTSAQKNPTAFYLCASTTWGANEKLFFGSGTQLSVL.

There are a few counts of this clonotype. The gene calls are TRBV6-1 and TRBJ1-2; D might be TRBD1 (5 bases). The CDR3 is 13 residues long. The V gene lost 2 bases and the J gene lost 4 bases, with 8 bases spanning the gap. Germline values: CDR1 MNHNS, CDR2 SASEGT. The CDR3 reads CASSERQGYGYTF. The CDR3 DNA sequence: TGTGCCAGCAGTGAACGCCAGGGCTATGGCTACACCTTC.

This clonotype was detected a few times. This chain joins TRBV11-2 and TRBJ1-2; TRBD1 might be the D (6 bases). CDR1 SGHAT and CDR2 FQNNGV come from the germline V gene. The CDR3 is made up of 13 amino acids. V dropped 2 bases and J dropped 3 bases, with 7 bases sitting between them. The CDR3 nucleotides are TGTGCCAGCAGCTTAACAGGGTACTATGGCTACACCTTC. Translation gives CASSLTGYYGYTF.

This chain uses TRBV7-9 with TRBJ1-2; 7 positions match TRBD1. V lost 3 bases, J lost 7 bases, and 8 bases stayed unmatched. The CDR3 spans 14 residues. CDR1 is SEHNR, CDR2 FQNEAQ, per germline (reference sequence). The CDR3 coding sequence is TGTGCCAGCAGCTTGGGAGGGGGCTACGGTGGCTACACCTTC. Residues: CASSLGGGYGGYTF.

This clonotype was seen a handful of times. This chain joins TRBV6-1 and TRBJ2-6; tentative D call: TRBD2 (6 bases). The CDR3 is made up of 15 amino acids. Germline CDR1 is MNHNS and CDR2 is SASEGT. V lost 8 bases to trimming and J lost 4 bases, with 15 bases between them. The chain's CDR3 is CASSNRGSGANVLTF. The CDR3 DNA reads TGTGCCAGCTCCAATCGGGGGTCGGGGGCCAACGTCCTGACTTTC.

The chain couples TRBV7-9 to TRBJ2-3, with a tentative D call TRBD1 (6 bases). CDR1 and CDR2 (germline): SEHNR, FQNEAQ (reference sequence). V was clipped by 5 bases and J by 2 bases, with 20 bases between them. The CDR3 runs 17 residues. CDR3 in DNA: TGTGCCAGCAGCCTAATGACAGGTCTCCACAACACAGATACGCAGTATTTT. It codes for CASSLMTGLHNTDTQYF. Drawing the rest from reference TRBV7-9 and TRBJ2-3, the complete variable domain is DTGVSQNPRHKITKRGQNVTFRCDPISEHNRLYWYRQTLGQGPEFLTYFQNEAQLEKSRLLSDRFSAERPKGSFSTLEIQRTEQGDSAMYLCASSLMTGLHNTDTQYFGPGTRLTVL.

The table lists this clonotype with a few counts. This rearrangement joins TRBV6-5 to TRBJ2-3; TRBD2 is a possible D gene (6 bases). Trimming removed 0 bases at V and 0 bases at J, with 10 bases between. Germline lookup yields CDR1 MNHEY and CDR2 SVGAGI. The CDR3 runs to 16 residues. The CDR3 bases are TGTGCCAGCAGTTACTCTGGCGGGGCGAGCACAGATACGCAGTATTTT. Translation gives CASSYSGGASTDTQYF.

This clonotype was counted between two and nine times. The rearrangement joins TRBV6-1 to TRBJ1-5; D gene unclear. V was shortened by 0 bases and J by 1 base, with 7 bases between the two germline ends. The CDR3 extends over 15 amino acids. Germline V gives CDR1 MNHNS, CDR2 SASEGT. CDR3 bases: TGTGCCAGCAGTGAAGCGGGATCGAGCAATCAGCCCCAGCATTTT. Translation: CASSEAGSSNQPQHF.

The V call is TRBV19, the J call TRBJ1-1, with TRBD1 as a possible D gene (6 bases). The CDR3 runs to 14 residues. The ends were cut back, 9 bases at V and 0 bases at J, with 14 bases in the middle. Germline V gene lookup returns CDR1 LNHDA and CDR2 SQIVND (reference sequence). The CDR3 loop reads CASSLTGVNTEAFF. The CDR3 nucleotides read TGTGCCAGCTCACTGACAGGAGTGAACACTGAAGCTTTCTTT.